The clone carrying this T cell receptor beta chain has a handful of counts. These data belong to a study of T cells after yellow fever vaccination. Turning to the study itself: Sorting of the EM, EMRA, CM and Tscm memory subsets was carried out using CD3, CD45RA, CCR7 and CD95.

Whole-study findings and limits: Post-booster samples contained most primary-vaccination clones (around 95% CD4, around 89% CD8). Researchers noted that a small share of clonotypes showed up in both CD4 and CD8 compartments.

CDR3 size: 15 residues. Per germline, CDR1 MNHEY and CDR2 SVGEGT. Losses at the gene ends were 4 bases for V and 1 base for J; bases not matched to a gene: 3. The authors made TCR cDNA by 5'RACE template switching, adding a universal primer site and UMIs. Each CDR3 protein is one row after TCRdb ran MiXCR on the 5' RACE reads. The data show about 53,000 distinct CDR3 sequences, with 5.5% to 6% seen just once and 31% held by the top ten. The chain joins TRBV6-2 or TRBV6-3 to TRBJ2-5, with 10 bases that match TRBD2. The TCR originated in a man aged 18-30 years who received the YFV17D yellow fever vaccine. This material consisted of PBMCs, either bulk or a sorted T-cell subset (CD4+, CD8+, memory, or dextramer-sorted; not recorded which), taken on the day of the yellow fever booster vaccination. The CDR3 loop is CASSLAGGLQETQYF. CDR3 DNA sequence: TGTGCCAGCAGTTTAGCGGGGGGACTCCAAGAGACCCAGTACTTC.